The rows below give T cell receptor beta chains drawn from one sample of a study of Ad26.COV2.S vaccination and SARS-CoV-2 variants. Profiling relied on immunoSEQ multiplex PCR, and the TCRdb table lists in-frame clones only, not all of them. The sample gives approximately 340,000 clones, roughly 94% of which show up once; 3.9% is in the top ten. The source was peripheral blood, collected after recovery from COVID-19. Every receptor here comes from a human donor who had recovered from COVID-19. Both conserved end residues are part of each CDR3. Each record gives: clone size, J gene, CDR3 length, V gene, D gene, CDR3 protein, CDR3 DNA. A D gene is named only where the DNA matches it firmly. A row's size may be missing; if present it is once, few, many or a size class.

>NA|TRBJ2-4|13|TRBV19|NA
CASSTTRDDIQYF
TGTGCCAGTAGTACTACAAGGGATGACATTCAGTACTTC
>NA|TRBJ1-1|15|TRBV5-6|NA
CASSSMGGKNTEAFF
TGTGCCAGCAGCTCAATGGGGGGAAAGAACACTGAAGCTTTCTTT
>NA|TRBJ2-7|15|TRBV10-1|NA
CASSEVAGASYEQYF
TGCGCCAGCAGTGAGGTTGCGGGGGCTTCCTACGAGCAGTACTTC
>NA|TRBJ1-6|16|TRBV3-1/TRBV3-2|NA
CASSQKTGSYNSPLHF
TGTGCCAGCAGCCAAAAGACAGGCTCCTATAATTCACCCCTCCACTTT
>NA|TRBJ1-2|13|TRBV6-2/TRBV6-3|NA
CASSYQGNYGYTF
TGTGCCAGCAGTTATCAGGGTAACTATGGCTACACCTTC
>NA|TRBJ2-2|15|TRBV5-4|NA
CASSLEGPLTGELFF
TGTGCCAGCAGCTTGGAGGGACCGCTTACCGGGGAGCTGTTTTTT
>NA|TRBJ2-5|15|TRBV5-1|NA
CASSPGPSEQETQYF
TGCGCCAGCAGCCCCGGGCCAAGCGAGCAAGAGACCCAGTACTTC
>NA|TRBJ2-3|15|TRBV7-6|NA
CASSLGRGAEDTQYF
TGTGCCAGCAGCTTAGGGCGGGGAGCGGAAGATACGCAGTATTTT
>NA|TRBJ2-1|14|TRBV2|NA
CASSSPPEAATKFF
TGTGCCAGCAGTTCACCCCCCGAGGCAGCCACGAAGTTCTTC
>NA|TRBJ1-6|15|TRBV10-3|NA
CAISESKGYNSPLHF
TGTGCCATCAGTGAGTCGAAGGGGTATAATTCACCCCTCCACTTT
>NA|TRBJ1-1|15|TRBV5-1|NA
CASSLALGANTEAFF
TGCGCCAGCAGCTTGGCCCTGGGGGCGAACACTGAAGCTTTCTTT
>NA|TRBJ2-2|15|TRBV2|TRBD1
CARRERDRGPGELFF
TGTGCCAGAAGAGAACGGGACAGGGGGCCCGGGGAGCTGTTTTTT
>NA|TRBJ1-1|14|TRBV13|NA
CASSAAGVNTEAFF
TGTGCCAGCAGCGCCGCAGGGGTAAACACTGAAGCTTTCTTT
>NA|TRBJ1-2|14|TRBV6-6|NA
CASSYSIGDDGYTF
TGTGCCAGCAGTTACTCGATCGGAGACGATGGCTACACCTTC
>NA|TRBJ2-2|13|TRBV12-5|NA
CASGLMNTGELFF
TGTGCTAGTGGTTTAATGAACACCGGGGAGCTGTTTTTT
>NA|TRBJ1-1|13|TRBV9|NA
CASSVGVGTEAFF
TGTGCCAGCAGCGTAGGGGTTGGCACTGAAGCTTTCTTT
>NA|TRBJ2-7|14|TRBV5-6|NA
CASSLAGALYEQYF
TGTGCCAGCAGCCTGGCGGGGGCTCTCTACGAGCAGTACTTC
>few|TRBJ1-5|12|TRBV7-9|NA
CASSLGNQPQHF
TGTGCCAGCAGCTTAGGTAATCAGCCCCAGCATTTT
>NA|TRBJ1-5|12|TRBV10-2|NA
CASRGRNQPQHF
TGCGCCAGTCGAGGGCGAAATCAGCCCCAGCATTTT
>NA|TRBJ1-3|13|TRBV2|NA
CASSGGSGNTIYF
TGTGCCAGCAGTGGCGGCTCTGGAAACACCATATATTTT
>NA|TRBJ2-1|15|TRBV5-4|NA
CASSPLEGLGNEQFF
TGTGCCAGCAGCCCCCTCGAGGGGCTCGGCAATGAGCAGTTCTTC
>NA|TRBJ1-5|14|TRBV12-5|NA
CASGYYRVNQPQHF
TGTGCTAGTGGGTACTACAGGGTGAATCAGCCCCAGCATTTT
>NA|TRBJ2-1|15|TRBV5-4|TRBD2
CASSSGTRLSNEQFF
TGTGCCAGCAGCTCCGGGACTAGATTATCCAATGAGCAGTTCTTC
>NA|TRBJ1-4|16|TRBV11-2|NA
CASSLLRGSTNEKLFF
TGTGCCAGCAGCTTGTTAAGGGGGTCAACTAATGAAAAACTGTTTTTT
>NA|TRBJ2-7|15|TRBV10-2|NA
CASSEGGRVSREQYF
TGCGCCAGCAGTGAGGGCGGCAGGGTGTCGAGGGAGCAGTACTTC
>few|TRBJ2-7|14|TRBV27|TRBD1
CASSSGTGGYEQYF
TGTGCCAGCAGTTCCGGGACAGGGGGCTACGAGCAGTACTTC
>once|TRBJ1-2|13|TRBV19|NA
CASKSQSNYGYTF
TGTGCCAGTAAATCCCAGTCTAACTATGGCTACACCTTC
>once|TRBJ2-2|13|TRBV27|NA
CASSSMNTGELFF
TGTGCCAGCAGTTCTATGAACACCGGGGAGCTGTTTTTT
>NA|TRBJ2-1|15|TRBV6-5|TRBD2
CASSYFAGGYNEQFF
TGTGCCAGCAGTTACTTTGCGGGGGGTTACAATGAGCAGTTCTTC
>NA|TRBJ1-3|15|TRBV3-1/TRBV3-2|NA
CASSQGGGSGNTIYF
TGTGCCAGCAGCCAAGGGGGGGGCTCTGGAAACACCATATATTTT
>NA|TRBJ2-7|16|TRBV4-1|TRBD1
CASSQVGTGGIYEQYF
TGCGCCAGCAGCCAAGTAGGGACAGGGGGAATCTACGAGCAGTACTTC
>NA|TRBJ2-7|15|TRBV11-3|TRBD1
CASSRDPRGNYEQYF
TGTGCCAGCAGCCGGGACCCCAGGGGGAACTACGAGCAGTACTTC
>NA|TRBJ1-2|15|TRBV5-5|NA
CASSLGHANLYGYTF
TGTGCCAGCAGCTTGGGTCATGCAAATCTCTATGGCTACACCTTC
>NA|TRBJ2-2|17|TRBV12-5|NA
CASGWGRGTESTGELFF
TGTGCTAGTGGTTGGGGTCGAGGGACGGAAAGCACCGGGGAGCTGTTTTTT
>NA|TRBJ2-3|14|TRBV5-6|NA
CASSLTAEGDTQYF
TGTGCCAGCAGCTTGACGGCGGAGGGGGATACGCAGTATTTT
>NA|TRBJ1-5|14|TRBV29-1|NA
CSVLGGNSNQPQHF
TGCAGCGTTTTGGGGGGTAATAGCAATCAGCCCCAGCATTTT
>NA|TRBJ2-5|14|TRBV5-1|NA
CASSFLTKQETQYF
TGCGCCAGCAGCTTCCTGACGAAGCAAGAGACCCAGTACTTC
>NA|TRBJ1-2|8|TRBV29-1|NA
CSSEAYTF
TGCAGCTCCGAGGCCTACACCTTC
>NA|TRBJ1-2|15|TRBV27|NA
CASSPYRTVRYGYTF
TGTGCCAGCAGTCCCTACCGGACAGTTAGATATGGCTACACCTTC
>NA|TRBJ1-3|16|TRBV7-8|NA
CASSLGASGQGNTIYF
TGTGCCAGCAGCTTGGGGGCATCGGGGCAGGGGAACACCATATATTTT
>NA|TRBJ1-5|17|TRBV5-5|TRBD1
CASSLARGVGPYQPQHF
TGTGCCAGCAGCTTGGCCAGGGGGGTAGGTCCGTATCAGCCCCAGCATTTT
>NA|TRBJ1-3|16|TRBV6-1|TRBD1
CASSEPGQGGGNTIYF
TGTGCCAGCAGTGAGCCGGGACAGGGAGGTGGAAACACCATATATTTT
>NA|TRBJ2-6|15|TRBV6-5|NA
CASSYIKSGANVLTF
TGTGCCAGCAGTTACATTAAATCTGGGGCCAACGTCCTGACTTTC
>NA|TRBJ1-4|14|TRBV7-9|NA
CASSFRATNEKLFF
TGTGCCAGCAGCTTCAGAGCAACTAATGAAAAACTGTTTTTT
>NA|TRBJ1-3|15|TRBV9|TRBD1
CASSARQGTGNTIYF
TGTGCCAGCAGCGCTCGACAGGGGACTGGAAACACCATATATTTT
>NA|TRBJ2-5|15|TRBV27|TRBD2
CASRPGLAGIRTQYF
TGTGCCAGCCGGCCCGGGCTAGCGGGGATTCGGACCCAGTACTTC
>NA|TRBJ1-2|16|TRBV9|TRBD1
CASSVAWTGGRTGYTF
TGTGCCAGCAGCGTAGCTTGGACAGGGGGCCGGACGGGCTACACCTTC
>NA|TRBJ1-1|14|TRBV23-1|NA
CARAFYTEPNEAFF
TGCGCCAGGGCATTTTACACCGAGCCTAATGAAGCTTTCTTT
>once|TRBJ2-7|16|TRBV6-5|TRBD2
CASSYSFRGSSYEQYF
TGTGCCAGCAGTTACTCGTTCCGCGGGAGCTCCTACGAGCAGTACTTC
>NA|TRBJ2-5|12|TRBV6-1|NA
CASSEKKETQYF
TGTGCCAGCAGTGAAAAGAAAGAGACCCAGTACTTC
>NA|TRBJ1-2|15|TRBV18|NA
CASSPGRTRNYGYTF
TGTGCCAGCTCACCGGGTCGGACACGAAACTATGGCTACACCTTC
>NA|TRBJ2-2|13|TRBV19|NA
CASSPTHTGELFF
TGTGCCAGTAGCCCAACCCATACCGGGGAGCTGTTTTTT
>NA|TRBJ1-2|14|TRBV2|NA
CASIETATNYGYTF
TGTGCCAGCATAGAGACAGCGACCAACTATGGCTACACCTTC